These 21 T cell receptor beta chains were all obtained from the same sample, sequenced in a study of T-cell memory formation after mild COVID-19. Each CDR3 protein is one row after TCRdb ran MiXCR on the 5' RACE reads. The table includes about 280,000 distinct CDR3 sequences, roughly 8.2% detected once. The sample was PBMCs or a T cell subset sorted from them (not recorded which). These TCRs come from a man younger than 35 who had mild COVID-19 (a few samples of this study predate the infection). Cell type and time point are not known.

In DNA form, the CDR3 reads TGTGCCAGCTCACCCGTCAGGGCAGACTATGGCTACACCTTC. This encodes CASSPVRADYGYTF. The chain recombines TRBV18 with TRBJ1-2, with a weak D call TRBD1 (5 bases). There are 14 residues in the CDR3. The V gene's germline CDR1 is KGHSH and CDR2 LQKENI. Trimming took 3 bases from V and 3 from J, leaving 11 bases between them.

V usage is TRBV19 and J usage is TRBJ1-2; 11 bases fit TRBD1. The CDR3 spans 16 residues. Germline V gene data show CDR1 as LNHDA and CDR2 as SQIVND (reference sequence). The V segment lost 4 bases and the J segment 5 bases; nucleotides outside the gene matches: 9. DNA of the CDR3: TGTGCCAGTAGTACCTTCGGACAGGGGGCGGATTATGGCTACACCTTC. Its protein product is CASSTFGQGADYGYTF.

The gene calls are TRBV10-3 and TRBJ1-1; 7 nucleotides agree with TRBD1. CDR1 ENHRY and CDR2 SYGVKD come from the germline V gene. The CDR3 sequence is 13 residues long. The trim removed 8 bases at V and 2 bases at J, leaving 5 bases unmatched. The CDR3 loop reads CAISRTGNTEAFF. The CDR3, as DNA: TGTGCCATCTCGAGGACAGGCAACACTGAAGCTTTCTTT.

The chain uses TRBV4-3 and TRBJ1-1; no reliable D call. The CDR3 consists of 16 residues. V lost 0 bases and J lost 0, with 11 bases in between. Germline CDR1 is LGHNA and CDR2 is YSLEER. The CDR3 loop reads CASSQDLQQMNTEAFF. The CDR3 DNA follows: TGCGCCAGCAGCCAAGATCTACAACAGATGAACACTGAAGCTTTCTTT.

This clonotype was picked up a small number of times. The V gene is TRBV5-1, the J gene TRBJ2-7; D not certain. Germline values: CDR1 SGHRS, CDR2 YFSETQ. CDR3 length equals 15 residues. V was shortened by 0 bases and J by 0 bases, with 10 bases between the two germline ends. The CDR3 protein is CASSLARPSSYEQYF. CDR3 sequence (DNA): TGCGCCAGCAGCTTGGCCCGACCTAGCTCCTACGAGCAGTACTTC.

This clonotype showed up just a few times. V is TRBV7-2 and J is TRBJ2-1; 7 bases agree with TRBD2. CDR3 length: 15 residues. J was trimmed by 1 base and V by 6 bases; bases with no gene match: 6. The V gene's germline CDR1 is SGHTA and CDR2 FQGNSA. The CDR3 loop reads CASREPGGSYNEQFF. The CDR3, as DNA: TGTGCCAGCAGGGAGCCGGGGGGATCCTACAATGAGCAGTTCTTC.

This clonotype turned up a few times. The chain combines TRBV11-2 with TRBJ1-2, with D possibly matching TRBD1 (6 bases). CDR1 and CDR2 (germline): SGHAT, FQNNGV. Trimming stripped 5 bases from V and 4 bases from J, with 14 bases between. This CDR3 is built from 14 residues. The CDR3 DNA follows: TGTGCCAGCAGCCCCGACAGGATCTCCTATGGCTACACCTTC. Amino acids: CASSPDRISYGYTF.

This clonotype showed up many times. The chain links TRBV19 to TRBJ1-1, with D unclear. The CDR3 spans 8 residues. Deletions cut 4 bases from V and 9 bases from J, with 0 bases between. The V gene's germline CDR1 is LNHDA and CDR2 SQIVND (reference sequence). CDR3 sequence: CASSKAFF. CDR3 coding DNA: TGTGCCAGTAGTAAAGCTTTCTTT.

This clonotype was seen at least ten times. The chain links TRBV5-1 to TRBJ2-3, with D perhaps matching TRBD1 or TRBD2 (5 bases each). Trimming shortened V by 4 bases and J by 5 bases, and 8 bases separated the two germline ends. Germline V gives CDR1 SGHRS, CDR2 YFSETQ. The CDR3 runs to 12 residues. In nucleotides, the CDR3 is TGCGCCAGCAGCCCAGGGAGAGATACGCAGTATTTT. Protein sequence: CASSPGRDTQYF.

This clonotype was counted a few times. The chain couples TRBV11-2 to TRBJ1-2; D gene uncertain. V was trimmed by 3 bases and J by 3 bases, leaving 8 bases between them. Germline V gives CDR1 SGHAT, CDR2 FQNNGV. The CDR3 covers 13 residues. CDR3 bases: TGTGCCAGCAGCTTGCGGGGTCACTATGGCTACACCTTC. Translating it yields CASSLRGHYGYTF.

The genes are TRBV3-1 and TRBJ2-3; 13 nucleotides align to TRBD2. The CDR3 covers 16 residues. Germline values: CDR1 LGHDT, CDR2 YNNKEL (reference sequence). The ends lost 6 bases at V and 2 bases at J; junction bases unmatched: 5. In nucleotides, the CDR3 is TGTGCCAGCAGTATCGGGACTAGCGGGGTCACAGATACGCAGTATTTT. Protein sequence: CASSIGTSGVTDTQYF.

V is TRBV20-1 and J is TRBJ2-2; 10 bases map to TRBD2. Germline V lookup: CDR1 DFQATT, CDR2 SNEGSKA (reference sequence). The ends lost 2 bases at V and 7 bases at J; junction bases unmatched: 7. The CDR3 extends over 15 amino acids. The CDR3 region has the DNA TGCAGTGCTAGATCCCCTAGCGGGGGCGGCGGGGAGCTGTTTTTT. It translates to CSARSPSGGGGELFF.

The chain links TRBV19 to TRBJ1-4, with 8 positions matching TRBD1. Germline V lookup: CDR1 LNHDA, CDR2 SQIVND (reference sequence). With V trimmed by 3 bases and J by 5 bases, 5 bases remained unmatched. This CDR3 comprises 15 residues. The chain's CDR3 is CASSILGTGNEKLFF. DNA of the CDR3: TGTGCCAGTAGTATTCTCGGGACAGGAAATGAAAAACTGTTTTTT.

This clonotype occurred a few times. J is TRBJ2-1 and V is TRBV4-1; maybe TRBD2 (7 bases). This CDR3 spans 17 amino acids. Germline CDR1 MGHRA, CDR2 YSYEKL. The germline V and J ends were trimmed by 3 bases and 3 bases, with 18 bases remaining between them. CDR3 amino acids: CASSQGPSGDNYNEQFF. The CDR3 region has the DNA TGCGCCAGCAGCCAGGGCCCCAGCGGGGACAACTACAATGAGCAGTTCTTC.

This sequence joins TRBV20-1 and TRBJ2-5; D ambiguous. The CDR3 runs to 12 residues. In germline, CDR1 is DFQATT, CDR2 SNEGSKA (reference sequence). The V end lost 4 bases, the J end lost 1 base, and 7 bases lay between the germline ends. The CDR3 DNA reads TGCAGTGCTAAGGCCTTCCAAGAGACCCAGTACTTC. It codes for CSAKAFQETQYF.

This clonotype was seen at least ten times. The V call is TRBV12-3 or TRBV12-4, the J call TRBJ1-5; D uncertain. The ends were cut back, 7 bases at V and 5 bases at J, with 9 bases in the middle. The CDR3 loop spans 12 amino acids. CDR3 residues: CASTREDQPQHF. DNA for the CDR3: TGTGCCAGCACTCGGGAAGATCAGCCCCAGCATTTT.

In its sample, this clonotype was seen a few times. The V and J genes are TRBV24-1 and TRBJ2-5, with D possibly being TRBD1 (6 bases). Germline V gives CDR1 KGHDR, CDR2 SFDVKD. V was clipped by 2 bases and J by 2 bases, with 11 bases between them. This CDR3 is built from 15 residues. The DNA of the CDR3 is TGTGCCACCAGTGATTCCCAGGGGACGCAAGAGACCCAGTACTTC. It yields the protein CATSDSQGTQETQYF.

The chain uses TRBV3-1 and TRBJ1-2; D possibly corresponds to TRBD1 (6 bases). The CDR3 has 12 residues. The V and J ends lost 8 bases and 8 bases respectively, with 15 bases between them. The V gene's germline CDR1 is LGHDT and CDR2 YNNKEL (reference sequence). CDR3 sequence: CASLGGGRGYTF. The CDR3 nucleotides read TGTGCCAGCTTGGGGGGCGGGAGAGGCTACACCTTC.

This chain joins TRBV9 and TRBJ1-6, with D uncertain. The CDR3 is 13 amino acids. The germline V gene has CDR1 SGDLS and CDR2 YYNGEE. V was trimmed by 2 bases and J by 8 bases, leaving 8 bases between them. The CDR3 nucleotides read TGTGCCAGCAGCGTCAGGACCTATTCACCCCTCCACTTT. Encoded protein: CASSVRTYSPLHF.

The CDR3: CASTGPGQDSSGNTIYF. The CDR3, as DNA: TGTGCCAGCACCGGACCGGGACAGGATTCCTCTGGAAACACCATATATTTT. The V call is TRBV12-3 or TRBV12-4, the J call TRBJ1-3, with 8 bases aligning to TRBD1. The length of the CDR3 is 17 residues. The V segment lost 7 bases and the J segment 0 bases; nucleotides outside the gene matches: 11.

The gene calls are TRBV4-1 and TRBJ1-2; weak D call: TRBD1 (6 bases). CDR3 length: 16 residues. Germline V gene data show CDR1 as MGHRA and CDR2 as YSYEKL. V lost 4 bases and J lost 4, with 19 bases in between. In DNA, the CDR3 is TGCGCCAGCAGCCCACAAGACGGGACACCCGTCTATGGCTACACCTTC. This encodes CASSPQDGTPVYGYTF.